This record concerns one TCR delta chain sequence. What this receptor recognizes is not known. A read error may produce the germline difference seen at one junction end. The listed sequencing device is Illumina MiSeq. TCRdb called clones afresh from the public reads with CATT; identical DNA rows were later merged. The sample table holds 3,000 to 4,000 delta-chain clones, of which 0.5% to 0.7% were seen once. In total, the top ten clones hold about 15% of the sample. The CDR3 has 19 amino acids, counting the end cysteine and phenylalanine. Solely the CDR3 DNA is kept, with 57 bases framed from the first base. CDR1 GEAIGNYY and CDR2 EKD were looked up in the germline V gene. This sample stems from a study of gamma-delta chains in newborns, infants, children (dated by TCRdb to the late 2010s). With respect to the entire study: According to the study title, microbial exposure causes polyclonal expansion of innate gammadelta T cells right after birth. Right after human newborns were born, the researchers looked at the way microbial exposure shaped their populations of innate gammadelta T cells.

The receptor was derived from a child who was a newborn, infant or young child, either healthy, febrile or measles-vaccinated (not recorded which). Sequencing input: blood. Here the chain combines TRDV2 and TRDJ3; 7 middle bases align to TRDD3. The DNA sequence is TGTGCCTGTGACACGGCCTGGGGGTCGAGCTCCTGGGGCACCCGACAGATGTTTTTC. It translates as CACDTAWGSSSWGTRQMFF.